The T cell receptor (beta chain) under discussion was sequenced for a study of radiation and T cells in renal cell carcinoma. Study-wide points: Without pretreatment biopsies, baseline tumor clonotype presence was undetermined.

A remark on this clone: Its matching antigen is unknown.

Repertoires were generated with immunoSEQ multiplex PCR, while TCRdb's copy carries only in-frame clones and drops some. The sample has about 130,000 clones; more than 70% are singletons. Time point described: baseline pretreatment blood. Treatment indicated: 15 Gy SBRT to primary tumor, nephrectomy 4 weeks later. CDR1 is SGHDT and CDR2 is YYEEEE in the germline V gene. The CDR3 has 17 amino acids. With V trimmed by 2 bases and J by 4 bases, 11 bases remained unmatched. The rearrangement links TRBV5-6 to TRBJ2-5; the match to TRBD1 covers 10 bases. This receptor was obtained from a woman aged 45-59 years with renal cell carcinoma. Material: blood, obtained from a patient whose treatment included radiotherapy and nephrectomy. The CDR3 sequence: CASSLEGQGRIRETQYF. The CDR3 nucleotides are TGTGCCAGCAGCTTAGAGGGACAGGGGAGGATAAGAGAGACCCAGTACTTC.